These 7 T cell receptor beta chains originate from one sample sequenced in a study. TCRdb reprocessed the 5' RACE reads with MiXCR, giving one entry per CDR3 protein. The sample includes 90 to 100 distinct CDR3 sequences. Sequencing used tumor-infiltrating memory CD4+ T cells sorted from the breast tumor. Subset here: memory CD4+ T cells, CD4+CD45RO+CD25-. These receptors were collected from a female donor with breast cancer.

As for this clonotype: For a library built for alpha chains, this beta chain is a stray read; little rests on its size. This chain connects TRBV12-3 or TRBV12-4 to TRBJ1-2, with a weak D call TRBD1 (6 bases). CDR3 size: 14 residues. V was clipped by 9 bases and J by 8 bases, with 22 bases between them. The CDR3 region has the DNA TGTGCCAGTTCCCAAACGGGGGGCCATGGAGGCTACACCTTC. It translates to CASSQTGGHGGYTF.

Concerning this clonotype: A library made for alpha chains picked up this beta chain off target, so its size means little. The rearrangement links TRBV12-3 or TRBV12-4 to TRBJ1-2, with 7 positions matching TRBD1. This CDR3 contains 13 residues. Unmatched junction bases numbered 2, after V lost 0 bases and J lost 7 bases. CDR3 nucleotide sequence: TGTGCCAGCAGTTTAGCAGGGGGCATTGGCTACACCTTC. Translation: CASSLAGGIGYTF.

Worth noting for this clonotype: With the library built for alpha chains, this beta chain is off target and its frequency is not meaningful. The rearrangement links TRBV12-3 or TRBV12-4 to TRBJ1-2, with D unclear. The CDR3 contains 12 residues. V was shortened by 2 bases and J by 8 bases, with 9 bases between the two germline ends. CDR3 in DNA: TGTGCCAGCAGTTTATGGGCGGGAGGCTACACCTTC. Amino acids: CASSLWAGGYTF.

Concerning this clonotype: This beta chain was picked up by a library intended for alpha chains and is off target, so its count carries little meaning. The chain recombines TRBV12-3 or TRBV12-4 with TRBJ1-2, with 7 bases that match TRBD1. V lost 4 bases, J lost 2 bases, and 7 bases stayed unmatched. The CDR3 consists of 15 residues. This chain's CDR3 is CASSSQPGGNYGYTF. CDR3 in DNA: TGTGCCAGCAGTTCTCAGCCAGGGGGAAACTATGGCTACACCTTC.

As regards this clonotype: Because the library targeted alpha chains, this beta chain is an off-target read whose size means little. CDR3 sequence (DNA): TGTGCCAGCAGTGAAGCGTGGCAGAACCAAGAGACCCAGTACTTC. Its protein is CASSEAWQNQETQYF. This sequence joins TRBV2 and TRBJ2-5; no definite D call. The CDR3 loop spans 15 amino acids. CDR1 and CDR2 from the germline V gene are SNHLY and FYNNEI. Trimming left V 0 bases short and J 0 bases short, with 8 bases between. The full variable domain, completed using reference TRBV2 and TRBJ2-5, is EPEVTQTPSHQVTQMGQEVILRCVPISNHLYFYWYRQILGQKVEFLVSFYNNEISEKSEIFDDQFSVERPDGSNFTLKIRSTKLEDSAMYFCASSEAWQNQETQYFGPGTRLLVL.

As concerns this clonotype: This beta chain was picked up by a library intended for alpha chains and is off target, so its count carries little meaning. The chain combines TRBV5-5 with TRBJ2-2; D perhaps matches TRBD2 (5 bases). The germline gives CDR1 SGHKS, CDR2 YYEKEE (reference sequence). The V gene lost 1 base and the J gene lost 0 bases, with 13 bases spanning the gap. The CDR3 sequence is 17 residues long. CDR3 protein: CASSLRLAVANTGELFF. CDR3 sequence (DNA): TGTGCCAGCAGCTTGCGGCTAGCCGTCGCGAACACCGGGGAGCTGTTTTTT.

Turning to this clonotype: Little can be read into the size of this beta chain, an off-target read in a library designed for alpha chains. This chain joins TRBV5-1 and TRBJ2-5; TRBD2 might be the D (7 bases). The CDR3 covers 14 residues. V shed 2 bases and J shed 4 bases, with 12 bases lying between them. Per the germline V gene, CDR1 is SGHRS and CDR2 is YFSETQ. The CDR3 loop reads CASSFAGAGETQYF. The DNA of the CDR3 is TGCGCCAGCAGCTTTGCGGGGGCGGGAGAGACCCAGTACTTC.